Listed below are T cell receptor beta chains from one sample, sequenced in a study of tumor and adjacent non-tumor tissue in lung cancer. One entry per CDR3 protein, called by TCRdb with MiXCR from the multiplex PCR reads. In the table there are 130,000 or so distinct CDR3 sequences, 55% to 75% of which are singletons. The material sequenced was lung tumor tissue. The receptor set was obtained from a man aged 30-40 years with non-small cell lung cancer. Each CDR3 is given with its conserved first and last residue. A D gene is named only where the DNA matches it firmly. The size entry is marked missing in some rows and otherwise reads once, few, many or a size class.

clone_size: NA
d_call: NA
j_call: TRBJ2-1
v_call: TRBV28
cdr3_nt: TGTACCAGCAGTTTAATGGGGGGCTGGGAGCAGTTCTTC
cdr3_aa: CTSSLMGGWEQFF

clone_size: NA
d_call: NA
j_call: TRBJ2-5
v_call: TRBV10-3
cdr3_nt: TGTGCCATCGGTGAGTCGAACTACCCCCAGGAGACCCAGTACTTC
cdr3_aa: CAIGESNYPQETQYF

clone_size: NA
d_call: TRBD1
j_call: TRBJ1-1
v_call: TRBV20-1
cdr3_nt: TGCAGTGCCGGGACAGATATGTACACTGAAGCTTTCTTT
cdr3_aa: CSAGTDMYTEAFF

clone_size: NA
d_call: NA
j_call: TRBJ2-1
v_call: TRBV10-3
cdr3_nt: TGTGCCATCGGTGAGATGAGAGGGAGACAGTTCTTC
cdr3_aa: CAIGEMRGRQFF

clone_size: NA
d_call: TRBD1
j_call: TRBJ1-3
v_call: TRBV11-2
cdr3_nt: TGTGCCGACAGCACACAGGGGGTTGGTTCTGGAAACACCATATATTTT
cdr3_aa: CADSTQGVGSGNTIYF

clone_size: few
d_call: TRBD1
j_call: TRBJ1-5
v_call: TRBV7-9
cdr3_nt: TGTGCCAGCACTGCAGGGGGCCGTCAGCCCCAGCATTTT
cdr3_aa: CASTAGGRQPQHF

clone_size: NA
d_call: NA
j_call: TRBJ2-2
v_call: TRBV20-1
cdr3_nt: TGCAGTGTTAGAGATCAGAGGCAGGGTCAGGCCGGGGAGCTGTTTTTT
cdr3_aa: CSVRDQRQGQAGELFF

clone_size: NA
d_call: TRBD1
j_call: TRBJ2-3
v_call: TRBV4-1
cdr3_nt: TGTGCCAGCAGCCTGGCCCGGGACAGGGGCGCAGATACACAGTATTTT
cdr3_aa: CASSLARDRGADTQYF

clone_size: once
d_call: NA
j_call: TRBJ2-7
v_call: TRBV4-2
cdr3_nt: TGTGACAGCAGCCAAGAGCGGACAGATTTACCCTACGAGCAGTACTTC
cdr3_aa: CDSSQERTDLPYEQYF

clone_size: many
d_call: NA
j_call: TRBJ2-2
v_call: TRBV11-2
cdr3_nt: TGTGCCAGCAGCTCCATCGGGGACACCGGGGAGCTGTTTTTT
cdr3_aa: CASSSIGDTGELFF

clone_size: NA
d_call: NA
j_call: TRBJ1-5
v_call: TRBV12-5
cdr3_nt: TGTGCTAGTGCCCTGGTACAGGAGGACAATCAACCCCAGCATTTT
cdr3_aa: CASALVQEDNQPQHF

clone_size: many
d_call: NA
j_call: TRBJ2-7
v_call: TRBV6-6
cdr3_nt: TGTGCCAGCAGTTACAGCCCCGGCAGGGCCTACGAGCAGTACTTC
cdr3_aa: CASSYSPGRAYEQYF

clone_size: NA
d_call: NA
j_call: TRBJ2-2
v_call: TRBV20-1
cdr3_nt: TGCAGTGCTAGAGATGAAAAGCGGGCTAACACCGGGGAGCTGTTTTTC
cdr3_aa: CSARDEKRANTGELFF

clone_size: NA
d_call: TRBD2
j_call: TRBJ2-3
v_call: TRBV20-1
cdr3_nt: TGCAGTGTCCCGCGGGGGGGGGCAGAAAATACGCAGTATTTT
cdr3_aa: CSVPRGGAENTQYF

clone_size: NA
d_call: NA
j_call: TRBJ2-7
v_call: TRBV11-2
cdr3_nt: TGTGCCAGCAGCTTAAACAGGACTGAGTACGAGCAGTACTTC
cdr3_aa: CASSLNRTEYEQYF

clone_size: NA
d_call: NA
j_call: TRBJ2-5
v_call: TRBV5-4
cdr3_nt: TGTGCCATCAGACTAGGAATGGAGACCCAGTACTTC
cdr3_aa: CAIRLGMETQYF

clone_size: NA
d_call: NA
j_call: TRBJ2-5
v_call: TRBV6-2/TRBV6-3
cdr3_nt: TGTGTCAGCACCACCCCTGAGGGTATGGAAGAGACCCAATACTTC
cdr3_aa: CVSTTPEGMEETQYF

clone_size: NA
d_call: NA
j_call: TRBJ2-5
v_call: TRBV11-3
cdr3_nt: TGTGCCAGCAGCTTGGAGACTATAACGGGGCAAGAGACCAAGTACTTC
cdr3_aa: CASSLETITGQETKYF

clone_size: NA
d_call: NA
j_call: TRBJ2-7
v_call: TRBV11-2
cdr3_nt: TGTGCCAGCAGCTTGGATTTTAACGGTATGACAGGTTCCTCCTACGAGCAGTACTTC
cdr3_aa: CASSLDFNGMTGSSYEQYF

clone_size: NA
d_call: NA
j_call: TRBJ2-5
v_call: TRBV29-1
cdr3_nt: TGCAGCGCCCTTTATACGGGGGCAACTTTCCAAGAGACCCAGTACTTC
cdr3_aa: CSALYTGATFQETQYF

clone_size: few
d_call: TRBD2
j_call: TRBJ2-2
v_call: TRBV20-1
cdr3_nt: TGCAGTGCCCTTAAACTAGCGGGCCTGCTACGGAAAGTGGAGCTGTTTTTT
cdr3_aa: CSALKLAGLLRKVELFF

clone_size: NA
d_call: NA
j_call: TRBJ1-6
v_call: TRBV11-2
cdr3_nt: TGTGCCAGCAGCTTGGGGTCGGATTCACCCCTCCACTTT
cdr3_aa: CASSLGSDSPLHF

clone_size: many
d_call: NA
j_call: TRBJ2-3
v_call: TRBV29-1
cdr3_nt: TGCAGCGTTGACCCGAGGGGGGGTGCGCAGTATTTT
cdr3_aa: CSVDPRGGAQYF

clone_size: NA
d_call: NA
j_call: TRBJ2-3
v_call: TRBV4-1
cdr3_nt: TGCTCCAGCAGCCAAGAGCCCAAAGAAGGTCAGCCCCAGTATTTT
cdr3_aa: CSSSQEPKEGQPQYF

clone_size: NA
d_call: NA
j_call: TRBJ2-1
v_call: TRBV5-4
cdr3_nt: TGTGCAGACAGGACCCCGACCTACAATGAGCAGTTCTTC
cdr3_aa: CADRTPTYNEQFF

clone_size: many
d_call: TRBD2
j_call: TRBJ2-7
v_call: TRBV29-1
cdr3_nt: TGCAGCGTTGATGCCGGGGGGGGCCACGAGCAGTACTTC
cdr3_aa: CSVDAGGGHEQYF